Below, 31 T cell receptor beta chains from the same sample are listed, as sequenced in a study of shared clonotypes between healthy human individuals. Assay: immunoSEQ multiplex PCR; the TCRdb copy retains only in-frame clones and omits some. The repertoire consists of millions of clones, with roughly 94% occurring once and the leading ten covering 1% to 1.3%. Terminally differentiated effector memory CD45RA+ cells were excluded from the naive CD8 cells, which were CD45RO-negative and positively selected for CCR7. Sequenced material: naive CD8+ T cells sorted from blood. Receptors were obtained from a man between 18 and 29 years old in good health.

This chain's CDR3 is CASSPVGGPYEQYF. CDR3 DNA: TGTGCCAGCAGCCCAGTTGGGGGCCCATACGAGCAGTACTTC. J is TRBJ2-7 and V is TRBV28; the D gene is possibly TRBD1 (6 bases). V was cut by 6 bases and J by 4 bases, with 16 bases left in between. The germline V gene has CDR1 MDHEN and CDR2 SYDVKM. The CDR3 has 14 residues.

V is TRBV13 and J is TRBJ2-1, with 9 bases aligning to TRBD1. Germline V gene lookup returns CDR1 PRHDT and CDR2 FYEKMQ (reference sequence). The J segment lost 7 bases and the V segment lost 3 bases, leaving 4 bases of the junction unmatched. The CDR3 loop spans 14 amino acids. The CDR3 region has the DNA TGTGCCAGCAGCTTGGGACAGGGTACGAATGAGCAGTTCTTC. It translates to CASSLGQGTNEQFF. Using reference TRBV13 and TRBJ2-1 for the parts outside the CDR3, the full variable domain is AAGVIQSPRHLIKEKRETATLKCYPIPRHDTVYWYQQGPGQDPQFLISFYEKMQSDKGSIPDRFSAQQFSDYHSELNMSSLELGDSALYFCASSLGQGTNEQFFGPGTRLTVL.

This clone was recorded once. The J gene is TRBJ2-5, the V gene TRBV19, with D possibly matching TRBD1 (6 bases). V lost 10 bases to trimming and J lost 1 base, with 13 bases between them. There are 13 residues in the CDR3. Germline V gene data show CDR1 as LNHDA and CDR2 as SQIVND (reference sequence). In nucleotides, the CDR3 is TGTGCCACCTCCAGGGGAATCCAAGAGACCCAGTACTTC. Its translation is CATSRGIQETQYF.

The chain carries TRBV29-1 and TRBJ1-1, with a weak D call TRBD1 (5 bases). The V gene's germline CDR1 is SQVTM and CDR2 ANQGSEA. This CDR3 region has 16 residues. The germline V and J ends were trimmed by 3 bases and 4 bases, with 21 bases remaining between them. The chain's CDR3 is CSVDGFETGRGTEAFF. The CDR3 coding sequence is TGCAGCGTTGACGGATTCGAAACAGGACGGGGCACTGAAGCTTTCTTT.

The chain couples TRBV11-2 to TRBJ2-1; D ambiguous. Germline CDR1 and CDR2: SGHAT and FQNNGV. The germline V and J ends were trimmed by 0 bases and 8 bases, with 8 bases remaining between them. The CDR3 covers 13 residues. As DNA, the CDR3 is TGTGCCAGCAGCTTAGAGAGTATCCATGAGCAGTTCTTC. It codes for CASSLESIHEQFF.

V usage is TRBV2 and J usage is TRBJ1-2; D is ambiguous. Trimming took 1 base from V and 2 from J, leaving 11 bases between them. Germline V CDR1 and CDR2: SNHLY, FYNNEI. The CDR3 covers 15 residues. CDR3 nucleotide sequence: TGTGCCAGCAGTGAAGTTCCCGGGCCCAACTATGGCTACACCTTC. Its protein product is CASSEVPGPNYGYTF.

The rearrangement joins TRBV13 to TRBJ1-1, with no clear D. The CDR3 consists of 13 residues. The V end lost 5 bases, the J end lost 7 bases, and 14 bases lay between the germline ends. Per the germline V gene, CDR1 is PRHDT and CDR2 is FYEKMQ (reference sequence). The CDR3 here is CASSHILSGEAFF. The CDR3 bases are TGTGCCAGCAGCCATATCCTGAGCGGTGAAGCTTTCTTT.

CDR3 in DNA: TGCGCCAGCAGCATCGGACCGGGACTAGAGAGGGGTACAGATACGCAGTATTTT. It yields the protein CASSIGPGLERGTDTQYF. The rearrangement links TRBV5-1 to TRBJ2-3; TRBD2 aligns across 8 bases. CDR1 is SGHRS and CDR2 is YFSETQ in the germline V gene. The V gene end was trimmed by 4 bases and the J gene end by 3 bases; junction bases not matched to a gene: 16. CDR3 size: 18 residues.

This sequence joins TRBV9 and TRBJ2-3; 13 bases align to TRBD2. The CDR3 spans 16 residues. V gave up 3 bases and J gave up 0 bases; unmatched junction bases: 1. Germline V gene sequence: CDR1 SGDLS, CDR2 YYNGEE. The CDR3 loop is CASSEGLAGSTDTQYF. CDR3 sequence (DNA): TGTGCCAGCAGCGAGGGACTAGCGGGGAGCACAGATACGCAGTATTTT.

CDR3 nucleotide sequence: TGCGCCAGCAGCCAATTAGGGTTGAGCAATCAGCCCCAGCATTTT. This encodes CASSQLGLSNQPQHF. The V and J genes are TRBV4-1 and TRBJ1-5; no reliable D call. Germline assignment: CDR1 MGHRA and CDR2 YSYEKL. This CDR3 has 15 residues. V was clipped by 2 bases and J by 1 base, with 9 bases between them.

The CDR3 reads CAWIPGAGTGELFF. The CDR3 DNA sequence: TGTGCCTGGATACCAGGGGCGGGCACCGGGGAGCTGTTTTTT. The V and J genes are TRBV30 and TRBJ2-2; TRBD1 might be the D (6 bases). V was pared by 4 bases and J by 4 bases, with 13 bases between. The CDR3 has 14 residues. Germline values: CDR1 GTSNPN, CDR2 SVGIG (reference sequence).

The chain combines TRBV28 with TRBJ1-5; weak D call: TRBD1 (5 bases). The CDR3 is made up of 14 amino acids. V lost 3 bases and J lost 6, with 12 bases in between. Germline V gene data show CDR1 as MDHEN and CDR2 as SYDVKM. CDR3 region: CASSFQGWGQPQHF. The CDR3 DNA follows: TGTGCCAGCAGTTTTCAGGGTTGGGGTCAGCCCCAGCATTTT.

This clone came up a few times. The same CDR3 arises from other DNA sequences in this sample as well. V is TRBV6-5 and J is TRBJ2-7, with 10 bases fitting TRBD1. V shed 2 bases, J shed 3 bases, and the junction held 1 base outside the gene matches. The V gene's germline CDR1 is MNHEY and CDR2 SVGAGI. The CDR3 consists of 14 residues. The CDR3 DNA follows: TGTGCCAGCAGTTACGGGACAGGGGACTACGAGCAGTACTTC. As protein: CASSYGTGDYEQYF.

The V call is TRBV4-3, the J call TRBJ2-1, with TRBD2 matching 9 bases. This CDR3 is 16 amino acids long. Germline V CDR1 and CDR2: LGHNA, YSLEER. After removal of 4 bases from V and 9 bases from J, the junction contained 13 bases not matched to a gene. CDR3 in DNA: TGCGCCAGCAGCCCTGTGGTAGCGGGAGCCAGTAGTGAGCAGTTCTTC. This gives the protein CASSPVVAGASSEQFF.

This rearrangement joins TRBV5-6 to TRBJ2-7; TRBD1 aligns across 7 bases. V dropped 0 bases and J dropped 0; count of bases not matched to a gene: 6. The length of the CDR3 is 16 residues. Germline V gives CDR1 SGHDT, CDR2 YYEEEE. This CDR3 reads CASSLAGTESSYEQYF. The CDR3 DNA sequence: TGTGCCAGCAGCTTGGCTGGGACAGAGAGCTCCTACGAGCAGTACTTC.

This chain joins TRBV29-1 and TRBJ2-3, with a weak D call TRBD1 (6 bases). The CDR3 has 14 residues. Germline V gene data show CDR1 as SQVTM and CDR2 as ANQGSEA. Trimming left V 6 bases short and J 0 bases short, with 13 bases between. CDR3: CSVDLDSSTDTQYF. The CDR3 DNA sequence: TGCAGCGTAGACTTGGACAGTAGCACAGATACGCAGTATTTT.

The V call is TRBV7-9, the J call TRBJ1-1; D remains unclear. The CDR3 extends over 16 amino acids. The ends were cut back, 0 bases at V and 0 bases at J, with 11 bases in the middle. CDR1 SEHNR and CDR2 FQNEAQ come from the germline V gene (reference sequence). CDR3 bases: TGTGCCAGCAGCTTAGCGGACGGGAGCTTGAACACTGAAGCTTTCTTT. It yields the protein CASSLADGSLNTEAFF.

This chain joins TRBV28 and TRBJ1-2; 8 bases are a match to TRBD1. The length of the CDR3 is 15 residues. Unmatched junction bases numbered 6, after V lost 2 bases and J lost 4 bases. Germline lookup yields CDR1 MDHEN and CDR2 SYDVKM. CDR3 protein: CASSLPSGGTYGYTF. In DNA form, the CDR3 reads TGTGCCAGCAGTTTACCGTCAGGGGGCACCTATGGCTACACCTTC.

The rearrangement uses TRBV19 and TRBJ2-7; either TRBD1 or TRBD2 may supply D (6 bases each). V was shortened by 4 bases and J by 0 bases, with 19 bases between the two germline ends. CDR3 size: 17 residues. Germline assignment: CDR1 LNHDA and CDR2 SQIVND (reference sequence). The CDR3 loop reads CASSKPWGADLSYEQYF. DNA of the CDR3: TGTGCCAGTAGTAAACCTTGGGGGGCCGATCTCTCCTACGAGCAGTACTTC.

The chain is built from TRBV28 and TRBJ1-4; 9 bases agree with TRBD1. V gave up 6 bases and J gave up 6 bases; unmatched junction bases: 20. CDR1 is MDHEN, CDR2 SYDVKM, per germline. The CDR3 has 19 residues. The CDR3 sequence is CASSWSGDRVSGSHEKLFF. Here the CDR3 DNA reads TGTGCCAGCAGCTGGTCGGGGGACAGGGTATCGGGGTCGCATGAAAAACTGTTTTTT.

CDR3 DNA: TGCGCCAGCAGCCAAGATTCGACGGGAAACATTCAGTACTTC. Amino acid sequence: CASSQDSTGNIQYF. The rearrangement joins TRBV4-1 to TRBJ2-4; D not resolved. Deletions cut 0 bases from V and 6 bases from J, with 9 bases between. The CDR3 covers 14 residues. Germline V gene data show CDR1 as MGHRA and CDR2 as YSYEKL.

The chain links TRBV2 to TRBJ2-3; 14 bases match TRBD2. Per the germline V gene, CDR1 is SNHLY and CDR2 is FYNNEI. The ends lost 3 bases at V and 4 bases at J; junction bases unmatched: 0. CDR3 length: 15 amino acids. CDR3 residues: CASSETSGGADTQYF. The DNA of the CDR3 is TGTGCCAGCAGTGAGACTAGCGGGGGGGCAGATACGCAGTATTTT.

Remarks on this clone: The same CDR3 is also encoded by other DNA sequences in this sample. The chain recombines TRBV6-1 with TRBJ2-1; D remains unclear. V dropped 2 bases and J dropped 6 bases, with 5 bases sitting between them. This CDR3 comprises 12 residues. The V gene's germline CDR1 is MNHNS and CDR2 SASEGT. Written as DNA, the CDR3 is TGTGCCAGCAGTGAACCTTCCAATGAGCAGTTCTTC. Amino acids: CASSEPSNEQFF.

This chain's CDR3 is CASSPRRSLLDEQYF. The CDR3 coding sequence is TGTGCCAGCAGCCCCCGACGGTCCCTCCTGGACGAGCAGTACTTC. The rearrangement joins TRBV13 to TRBJ2-7, with D uncertain. Germline lookup yields CDR1 PRHDT and CDR2 FYEKMQ (reference sequence). Trimming removed 5 bases from V and 5 bases from J, with 19 bases in between. CDR3 length: 15 amino acids.

The rearrangement links TRBV7-9 to TRBJ2-1, with TRBD2 matching 7 bases. The junction had 15 bases not matched to a gene; V was cut back by 5 bases and J by 5 bases. This CDR3 region has 17 residues. CDR1 is SEHNR, CDR2 FQNEAQ, per germline (reference sequence). The CDR3 bases are TGTGCCAGCAGCCTCCCGGGTGGGCGGGAGAGGGACAATGAGCAGTTCTTC. Amino acid sequence: CASSLPGGRERDNEQFF.

The V and J genes are TRBV6-5 and TRBJ1-4, with 7 bases matching TRBD1. V shed 6 bases and J 4 bases; nucleotides not matched to a gene: 8. Per the germline V gene, CDR1 is MNHEY and CDR2 is SVGAGI. The CDR3 covers 15 residues. The CDR3 sequence: CASSVQGNLNEKLFF. The CDR3 bases are TGTGCCAGCAGCGTACAGGGGAACCTTAATGAAAAACTGTTTTTT.

Regarding this clone: One junction end does not reproduce the germline sequence, and a read error may be involved. The gene calls are TRBV27 and TRBJ2-4, with D unclear. Germline assignment: CDR1 MNHEY and CDR2 SMNVEV (reference sequence). The CDR3 length is 15 residues. CDR3 sequence reads: CAGSLTALAKNIQYF. The DNA for the CDR3 is TGTGCCGGCAGTTTGACGGCCCTAGCCAAAAACATTCAGTACTTC.

In the case of this clone: Other DNA sequences in the same sample also yield this CDR3. The rearrangement links TRBV9 to TRBJ2-2; the D is unclear. V lost 0 bases, J lost 8 bases, and 8 bases lay in between. Germline V gene lookup returns CDR1 SGDLS and CDR2 YYNGEE. The length of the CDR3 is 13 residues. For the CDR3, the DNA is TGTGCCAGCAGCGTAGCTACTGGGGGGGAGCTGTTTTTT. This gives the protein CASSVATGGELFF.

The genes are TRBV7-9 and TRBJ2-1; 11 bases map to TRBD2. Germline V CDR1 and CDR2: SEHNR, FQNEAQ (reference sequence). V trimming: 5 bases; J trimming: 3 bases; junction bases outside the gene matches: 3. The CDR3 is 15 residues long. Here the CDR3 DNA reads TGTGCCAGCAGCCGGGGGACTAGCGGCTACAATGAGCAGTTCTTC. It yields the protein CASSRGTSGYNEQFF.

This chain joins TRBV9 and TRBJ2-6, with a possible D match to TRBD2 (5 bases). The CDR3 is 16 amino acids. Trimming pared 3 bases from V and 2 bases from J, leaving 12 bases between. Germline V gene data show CDR1 as SGDLS and CDR2 as YYNGEE. The DNA of the CDR3 is TGTGCCAGCAGCGAGTGGGAGTCCCCTGGGGCCAACGTCCTGACTTTC. Amino acids: CASSEWESPGANVLTF.

This clone appeared a single time. This chain connects TRBV4-1 to TRBJ1-1; D ambiguous. The CDR3 has 15 amino acids. V was shortened by 0 bases and J by 0 bases, with 8 bases between the two germline ends. The germline gives CDR1 MGHRA, CDR2 YSYEKL. The CDR3: CASSQDPAMNTEAFF. Written as DNA, the CDR3 is TGCGCCAGCAGCCAAGATCCCGCAATGAACACTGAAGCTTTCTTT.